These T cell receptor beta chains were read from a single sample in a study of blood T cell repertoires in COVID-19. Measured with immunoSEQ multiplex PCR; TCRdb has only the in-frame clones, and not every one. The data show roughly 250,000 clones, with 80% to 90% seen just once and 3.5% to 4.5% held by the top ten. The sequencing sample was made of PBMCs or T cells enriched from blood (not recorded which). These receptors all come from a woman younger than 45 who had recovered from COVID-19. Both conserved end residues are part of each CDR3. The D gene is left open where the match is weak. Clone size is not always given. Where it is, it says once, few, many or a class for expanded clones.

D	V	J	size	length	DNA	CDR3
TRBD2	TRBV28	TRBJ2-1	NA	14	TGTGCCAGCTCGACGGGACTAGCGGGTGGCCTTCAGTTCTTC	CASSTGLAGGLQFF
NA	TRBV5-1	TRBJ2-7	NA	16	TGCGCCAGCAGCTTGTATACGGCAGGGCTTACGTACGAGCAGTACTTC	CASSLYTAGLTYEQYF
NA	TRBV28	TRBJ2-7	NA	13	TGTGCCAGCAGACCGGGACACTCTTACGAGCAGTACTTC	CASRPGHSYEQYF
TRBD1	TRBV9	TRBJ2-2	NA	16	TGTGCCAGCAGCACCCAACAGGGGTTGAACACCGGGGAGCTGTTTTTT	CASSTQQGLNTGELFF
NA	TRBV5-6	TRBJ2-7	NA	12	TGTGCCAGCAGCTTGGCCGGAGGACCCAAGTACTTC	CASSLAGGPKYF
NA	TRBV28	TRBJ2-7	once	14	TGTGCCAGCAGTTTAAGACGCAGGGACTACGAGCAGTACTTC	CASSLRRRDYEQYF
NA	TRBV29-1	TRBJ1-5	NA	14	TGCAGCGTTTTATTGGGAGATAGCAATCAGCCCCAGCATTTT	CSVLLGDSNQPQHF
NA	TRBV7-3	TRBJ2-5	NA	13	TGTGCCAGCAGCTTAGGAGACCAAGAGACCCAGTACTTC	CASSLGDQETQYF
TRBD1	TRBV5-5	TRBJ1-2	NA	20	TGTGCCAGCAGCTTTAGCCTAGGGAGAGTTCTGAACCAGGGGGCTGATGGCTACACCTTC	CASSFSLGRVLNQGADGYTF
NA	TRBV11-3	TRBJ2-2	once	13	TGTGCCAGCAGCTTATTATCCACCGGGGAGCTGTTTTTT	CASSLLSTGELFF